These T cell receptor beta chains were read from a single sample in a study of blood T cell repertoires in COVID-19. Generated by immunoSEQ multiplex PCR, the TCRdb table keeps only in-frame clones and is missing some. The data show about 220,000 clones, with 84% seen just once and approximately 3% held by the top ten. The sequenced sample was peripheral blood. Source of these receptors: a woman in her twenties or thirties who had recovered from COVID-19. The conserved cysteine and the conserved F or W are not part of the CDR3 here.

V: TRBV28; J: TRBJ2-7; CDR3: ASSLFGRDLYEQY
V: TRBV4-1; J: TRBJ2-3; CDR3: ASSPSIAGGRLDTQY
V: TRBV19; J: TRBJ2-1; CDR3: ASSINRRDEQF
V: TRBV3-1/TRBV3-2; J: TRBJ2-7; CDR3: ASSQDKGLAGGTEQY
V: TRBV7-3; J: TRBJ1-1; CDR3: ASSPRQGAPEAF
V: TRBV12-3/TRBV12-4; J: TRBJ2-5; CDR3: ASSSLLETQY
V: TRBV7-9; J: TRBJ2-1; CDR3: ASSSAGRSYNEQF
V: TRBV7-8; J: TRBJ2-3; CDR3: ASSLSGLAGLTTQY
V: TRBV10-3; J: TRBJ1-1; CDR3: AISATTPSNTEAF
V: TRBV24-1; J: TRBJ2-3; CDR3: ATSGEKGTSGDTDTQY
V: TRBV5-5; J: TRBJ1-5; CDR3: ASSYGEGNQPQH
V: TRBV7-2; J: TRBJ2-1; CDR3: ASSLALAHNEQF
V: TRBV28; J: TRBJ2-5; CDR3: ASTKGATRVAGTETQY
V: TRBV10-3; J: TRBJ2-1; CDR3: AAAPSGSNEQF
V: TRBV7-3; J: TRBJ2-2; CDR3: ASSLTGAGELF
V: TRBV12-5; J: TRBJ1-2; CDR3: ASGPGQGESWNGYT
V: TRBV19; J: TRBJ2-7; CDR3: ASSLKGTGNSYEQY
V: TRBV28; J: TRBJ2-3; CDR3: ASSSMSLAPRTDTQY
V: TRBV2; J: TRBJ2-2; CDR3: ASSAGTGEGELF
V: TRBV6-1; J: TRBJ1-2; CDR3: ASSETGPYGYT
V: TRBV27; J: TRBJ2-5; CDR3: AVLAGGSQETQY
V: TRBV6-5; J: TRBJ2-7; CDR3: ASSYSGTDYEQY
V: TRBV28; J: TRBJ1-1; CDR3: ASSLVRGISVTEAF
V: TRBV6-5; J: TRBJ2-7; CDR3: ARAGRDYEQY
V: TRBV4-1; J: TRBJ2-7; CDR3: ASSQDGGSRYEQY
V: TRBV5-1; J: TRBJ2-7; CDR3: ASSQLSGRPYEQY
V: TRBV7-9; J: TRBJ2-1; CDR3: ASSSSSTGEQF
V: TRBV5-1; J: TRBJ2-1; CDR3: ASSLQEWYNEQF
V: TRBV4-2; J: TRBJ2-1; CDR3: ASSPLAVGGHEQF
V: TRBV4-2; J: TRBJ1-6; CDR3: ASSQDLGLRRTGNSPLH
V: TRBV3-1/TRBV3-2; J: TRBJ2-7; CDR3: ASSLRRVVNEQY
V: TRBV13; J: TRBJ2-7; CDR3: ASSFSNEQY
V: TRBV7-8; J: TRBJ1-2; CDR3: ASSLPGGYGYT
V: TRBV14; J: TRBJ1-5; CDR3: ASSQGKQEASNQPQH
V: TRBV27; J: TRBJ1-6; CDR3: ASSWGTGNSPLH
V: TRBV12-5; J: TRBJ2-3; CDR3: ASGNLAGGLTDTQY
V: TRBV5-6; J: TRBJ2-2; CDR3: ASRSGTSGRNTGELF
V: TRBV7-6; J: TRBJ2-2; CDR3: ASSLNWGLAGPTGELF
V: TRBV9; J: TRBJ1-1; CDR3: ASSVQGEHTEAF
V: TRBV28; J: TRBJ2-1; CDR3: ASMEWTQNNEQF
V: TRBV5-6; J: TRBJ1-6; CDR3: ASSLARGSYSPLH
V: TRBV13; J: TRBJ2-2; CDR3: ASSLGRLAGTTGELF
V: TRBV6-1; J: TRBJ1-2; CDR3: ASSEALNDYT
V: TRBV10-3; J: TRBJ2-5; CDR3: AISESGLAVQETQY
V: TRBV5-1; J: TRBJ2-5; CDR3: ASSSYSGREETQY
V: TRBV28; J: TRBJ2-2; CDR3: ASKSDTGELF
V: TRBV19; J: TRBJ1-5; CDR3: ASSKPGPWDSNQPQH
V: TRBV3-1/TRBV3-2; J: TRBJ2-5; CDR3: ASSQLAQETQY